The sequence of this T cell receptor beta chain was determined in a study of cytomegalovirus exposure and HLA in healthy donors. CDR1 is SNHLY, CDR2 FYNNEI, per germline. The V gene lost 4 bases and the J gene lost 6 bases, with 12 bases spanning the gap. The CDR3 extends over 13 amino acids. PCR primers comprised 60 Vbeta and 13 Jbeta primers. Using immunoSEQ multiplex PCR, the repertoire was profiled, and TCRdb retains in-frame clones only, with some absent. This sample lists about 140,000 clones; its ten largest clones have under 2.5%. The sequenced sample consisted of PBMCs. The chain is built from TRBV2 and TRBJ1-2; D is unclear. The TCR sequence derives from a woman between 18 and 30 years old in good health and CMV-seronegative. Here the CDR3 DNA reads TGTGCCAGCAGTGGCGGGCAGCGGGATGGCTACACCTTC. It is translated as CASSGGQRDGYTF.